Listed here are 16 T cell receptor beta chains from one sample, sequenced in a study of T cells in Graves' hyperthyroidism and ophthalmopathy. TCR beta CDR3 regions were amplified from RNA. The study used the HTBI primer set for a first-round RT-PCR of the TCR CDR3. TCRdb reprocessed the multiplex PCR reads via MiXCR and lists one record per CDR3 protein. The table lists hundreds of thousands of distinct CDR3 sequences, roughly a sixth of them singletons. The sample consisted of blood. All receptors come from a woman younger than 30 with Graves' ophthalmopathy.

This clonotype was seen only a few times. The chain links TRBV15 to TRBJ2-1; 12 bases agree with TRBD1. The CDR3 spans 14 residues. V trimming: 5 bases; J trimming: 6 bases; junction bases outside the gene matches: 2. Per the germline V gene, CDR1 is LNHNV and CDR2 is YYDKDF (reference sequence). The CDR3 reads CATSRDRGPNEQFF. In DNA form, the CDR3 reads TGTGCCACCAGCCGGGACAGGGGGCCCAATGAGCAGTTCTTC. The full variable domain, rest sourced from reference TRBV15 and TRBJ2-1, is DAMVIQNPRYQVTQFGKPVTLSCSQTLNHNVMYWYQQKSSQAPKLLFHYYDKDFNNEADTPDNFQSRRPNTSFCFLDIRSPGLGDTAMYLCATSRDRGPNEQFFGPGTRLTVL.

This clonotype appeared a few times. The chain employs TRBV19 and TRBJ1-2; 7 bases line up with TRBD1. CDR1 is LNHDA, CDR2 SQIVND, per germline (reference sequence). The CDR3 is 15 residues long. The V and J ends lost 5 bases and 4 bases, in that order; junction bases with no gene match: 10. Written as DNA, the CDR3 is TGTGCCAGTAGTCCACCGGGACAGTCTAGCTATGGCTACACCTTC. Amino acids: CASSPPGQSSYGYTF. The full variable domain, completed using reference TRBV19 and TRBJ1-2, is DGGITQSPKYLFRKEGQNVTLSCEQNLNHDAMYWYRQDPGQGLRLIYYSQIVNDFQKGDIAEGYSVSREKKESFPLTVTSAQKNPTAFYLCASSPPGQSSYGYTFGSGTRLTVV.

Only a few counts were recorded for this clonotype. The V gene is TRBV5-8, the J gene TRBJ1-6; D is unclear. From germline, CDR1 is SGHTS and CDR2 YDEGEE. CDR3 length: 13 residues. V lost 0 bases and J 11 bases, leaving 9 bases between the germline ends. Here the CDR3 DNA reads TGTGCCAGCAGCTTGGTTGCCCAGGCACCCCTCCACTTT. This codes for CASSLVAQAPLHF.

This clonotype came up many times. The chain combines TRBV5-1 with TRBJ2-1; D is possibly TRBD1 or TRBD2 (5 bases each). The CDR3 runs to 14 residues. Germline V gene lookup returns CDR1 SGHRS and CDR2 YFSETQ. V dropped 0 bases and J dropped 6 bases, with 10 bases sitting between them. CDR3 coding DNA: TGCGCCAGCAGCTTGGCCGGGACCCGCAATGAGCAGTTCTTC. It encodes CASSLAGTRNEQFF.

This clonotype has a count of ten or more. The CDR3 sequence is CASRKGVRRNGYTF. CDR3 nucleotides: TGTGCCAGCAGGAAGGGGGTTAGACGGAATGGCTACACCTTC. V usage is TRBV13 and J usage is TRBJ1-2, with a possible D match to TRBD1 (6 bases). The V gene lost 6 bases and the J gene lost 6 bases, with 17 bases spanning the gap. Germline lookup yields CDR1 PRHDT and CDR2 FYEKMQ (reference sequence). The CDR3 has 14 amino acids.

Worth noting for this clonotype: Just one base apart from a much larger clone, this may be a read error. The rearrangement joins TRBV3-1 to TRBJ2-2; D ambiguous. The CDR3 spans 13 residues. Germline CDR1 is LGHDT and CDR2 is YNNKEL (reference sequence). The chain's CDR3 is CAGSPENTGELFF. DNA of the CDR3: TGTGCCGGCAGCCCAGAGAACACCGGGGAGCTGTTTTTT.

Ten or more counts support this clonotype. The chain combines TRBV5-1 with TRBJ1-1; D not certain. The length of the CDR3 is 14 residues. Trimming shortened V by 4 bases and J by 2 bases, and 12 bases separated the two germline ends. Germline CDR1 SGHRS, CDR2 YFSETQ. The CDR3 region is CASSPDELNTEAFF. The CDR3 coding sequence is TGCGCCAGCAGCCCGGATGAACTTAACACTGAAGCTTTCTTT.

Worth noting for this clonotype: A single base separates this from a much larger clone, so it may be a read error. This chain connects TRBV25-1 to TRBJ2-2; tentative D call: TRBD2 (5 bases). CDR1 is MGHDK and CDR2 is SYGVNS in the germline V gene. This CDR3 has 14 residues. Trimming stripped 0 bases from V and 3 bases from J, with 5 bases between. CDR3 amino acids: CASSEYGDTGELFF. The CDR3 nucleotides are TGTGCCAGCAGTGAATACGGGGACACCGGGGAGCTGTTTTTT.

This clonotype has ten or more counts. This sequence joins TRBV9 and TRBJ2-1, with D possibly TRBD2 on 7 matching bases. The CDR3 runs 15 residues. Germline CDR1 reads SGDLS; CDR2 reads YYNGEE. Trimming left V 5 bases short and J 4 bases short, with 16 bases between. CDR3 residues: CASSVSGGPYNEQFF. The DNA of the CDR3 is TGTGCCAGCAGTGTTTCGGGGGGCCCTTACAATGAGCAGTTCTTC.

This clonotype occurred a few times. This chain uses TRBV20-1 with TRBJ1-6; TRBD1 is a possible D gene (6 bases). Per germline, CDR1 DFQATT and CDR2 SNEGSKA (reference sequence). This CDR3 comprises 14 residues. Trimming removed 3 bases at V and 7 bases at J, with 13 bases between. The CDR3 here is CSASKVQGNSPLHF. CDR3 DNA sequence: TGCAGTGCTAGTAAAGTACAGGGAAATTCACCCCTCCACTTT.

Ten or more counts support this clonotype. The CDR3 DNA is TGTGCCAGCAGTGCCTTTGTAGATACGCAGTATTTT. It codes for CASSAFVDTQYF. The gene calls are TRBV2 and TRBJ2-3; no clear D. CDR1 is SNHLY, CDR2 FYNNEI, per germline. The CDR3 contains 12 residues. The germline V and J ends were trimmed by 4 bases and 5 bases, with 7 bases remaining between them.

In this sample, this clonotype turned up a few times. V and J are TRBV15 and TRBJ1-6, with D possibly TRBD1 on 5 matching bases. Germline V lookup: CDR1 LNHNV, CDR2 YYDKDF (reference sequence). Trimming took 0 bases from V and 7 from J, leaving 13 bases between them. The CDR3 is made up of 16 amino acids. In DNA form, the CDR3 reads TGTGCCACCAGCAGAGATCGGCGGCAGGGCAATTCACCCCTCCACTTT. This gives the protein CATSRDRRQGNSPLHF.

This rearrangement joins TRBV20-1 to TRBJ2-1, with a possible D match to TRBD2 (5 bases). Trimming took off 0 bases at V and 3 bases at J, with 9 bases between the two ends. CDR3 length: 14 residues. The V gene's germline CDR1 is DFQATT and CDR2 SNEGSKA (reference sequence). DNA for the CDR3: TGCAGTGCTAGAGATACGGGGATCTACAATGAGCAGTTCTTC. This gives the protein CSARDTGIYNEQFF.

The chain carries TRBV19 and TRBJ1-1; D remains ambiguous. The V gene lost 3 bases and the J gene lost 6 bases, with 8 bases spanning the gap. The CDR3 spans 12 residues. Germline CDR1 reads LNHDA; CDR2 reads SQIVND (reference sequence). The CDR3 region has the DNA TGTGCCAGTAGTATTTCGAGGGCTGAAGCTTTCTTT. Translation: CASSISRAEAFF. Drawing the rest from reference TRBV19 and TRBJ1-1, the complete variable domain is DGGITQSPKYLFRKEGQNVTLSCEQNLNHDAMYWYRQDPGQGLRLIYYSQIVNDFQKGDIAEGYSVSREKKESFPLTVTSAQKNPTAFYLCASSISRAEAFFGQGTRLTVV.

This clonotype was found many times. The gene calls are TRBV27 and TRBJ2-5; TRBD2 agrees at 9 bases. Trimming took 5 bases from V and 3 from J; bases not matched to a gene: 13. Germline V gene data show CDR1 as MNHEY and CDR2 as SMNVEV (reference sequence). CDR3 length: 17 amino acids. CDR3 DNA sequence: TGTGCCAGCAGTAAAGTCGGGGCGGGAGGGCCGGAAGAGACCCAGTACTTC. Translating it yields CASSKVGAGGPEETQYF.

This clonotype was recorded at least ten times. The V gene is TRBV19, the J gene TRBJ2-1, with 13 bases aligning to TRBD2. Trimming at V came to 3 bases and at J to 0 bases, leaving 2 bases not matched to a gene. The CDR3 is 17 amino acids. Germline V gene sequence: CDR1 LNHDA, CDR2 SQIVND (reference sequence). The DNA of the CDR3 is TGTGCCAGTAGTATCGGACTAGCGGGAGACTCCTACAATGAGCAGTTCTTC. It yields the protein CASSIGLAGDSYNEQFF. The whole variable domain, remainder taken from reference TRBV19 and TRBJ2-1, is DGGITQSPKYLFRKEGQNVTLSCEQNLNHDAMYWYRQDPGQGLRLIYYSQIVNDFQKGDIAEGYSVSREKKESFPLTVTSAQKNPTAFYLCASSIGLAGDSYNEQFFGPGTRLTVL.